The T cell receptor beta chain under discussion was sequenced for a study of cytomegalovirus exposure and HLA in healthy donors. Background on the study: Unique TCRs numbering around 85 million, obtained from HLA-typed donors, made up an early data release.

General study points: A prior analysis recorded that most TCR beta V segments were productive about 87% or about 30% of the time. A later analysis reported that several of the most significant clusters appeared to be linked to common viral pathogens, among them Epstein-Barr virus. Researchers had no immune exposure information except CMV serostatus available.

Primers included in the PCR were 60 Vbeta and 13 Jbeta primers. TCRdb keeps only in-frame clones here, not all; method: immunoSEQ multiplex PCR. The table lists 150,000 to 200,000 clones, roughly 87% of them singletons. This clone was detected only a few times. Its antigen remains unknown. The source is a boy younger than 10 in good health and CMV-seronegative. The sample taken for sequencing was PBMCs.

The CDR3 sequence: CASSDRDRQDTEAFF. The CDR3 DNA is TGTGCCAGCAGTGACAGGGATCGGCAGGACACTGAAGCTTTCTTT. The gene calls are TRBV2 and TRBJ1-1; a weak D match, TRBD1 (5 bases). The CDR3 is 15 residues long. In germline, CDR1 is SNHLY, CDR2 FYNNEI. Trimming cost V 3 bases and J 3 bases, with 14 bases left between them.